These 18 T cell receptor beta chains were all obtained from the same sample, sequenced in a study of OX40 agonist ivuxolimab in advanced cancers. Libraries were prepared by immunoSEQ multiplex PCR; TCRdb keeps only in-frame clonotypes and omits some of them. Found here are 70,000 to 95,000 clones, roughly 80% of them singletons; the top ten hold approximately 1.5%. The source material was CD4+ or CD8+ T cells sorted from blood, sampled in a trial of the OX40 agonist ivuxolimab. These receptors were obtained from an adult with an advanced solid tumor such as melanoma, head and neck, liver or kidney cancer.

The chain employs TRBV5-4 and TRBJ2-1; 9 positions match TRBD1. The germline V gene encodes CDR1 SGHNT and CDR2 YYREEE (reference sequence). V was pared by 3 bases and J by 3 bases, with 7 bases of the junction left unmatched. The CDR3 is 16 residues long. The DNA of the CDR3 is TGTGCCAGCAGCTCATCCCTGGACAGGGGCTACAATGAGCAGTTCTTC. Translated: CASSSSLDRGYNEQFF.

The CDR3 sequence is CASSLGPPGSGNTIYF. In nucleotides, the CDR3 is TGTGCCAGCAGCTTGGGACCCCCGGGCTCTGGAAACACCATATATTTT. The chain links TRBV5-4 to TRBJ1-3; D gene uncertain. CDR1 SGHNT and CDR2 YYREEE come from the germline V gene (reference sequence). Trimming removed 0 bases from V and 0 bases from J, with 10 bases in between. This CDR3 region has 16 residues. Full variable domain (remainder filled in from reference TRBV5-4 and TRBJ1-3): ETGVTQSPTHLIKTRGQQVTLRCSSQSGHNTVSWYQQALGQGPQFIFQYYREEENGRGNFPPRFSGLQFPNYSSELNVNALELDDSALYLCASSLGPPGSGNTIYFGEGSWLTVV.

CDR3 nucleotide sequence: TGTGCCAGCAGCAACGCCCCGGAGGTCAATGAGCAGTTCTTC. Amino acid sequence: CASSNAPEVNEQFF. The chain employs TRBV11-2 and TRBJ2-1; D is perhaps TRBD2 (5 bases). Germline assignment: CDR1 SGHAT and CDR2 FQNNGV. The ends were cut back, 5 bases at V and 6 bases at J, with 14 bases in the middle. This CDR3 contains 14 residues.

The CDR3: CASSPREGGTGELFF. The CDR3 DNA is TGCGCCAGCAGCCCCCGGGAGGGCGGGACCGGGGAGCTGTTTTTT. The chain carries TRBV5-1 and TRBJ2-2; 8 bases match TRBD2. J lost 5 bases, V lost 4 bases, and 7 bases had no gene match. This CDR3 spans 15 amino acids. In germline, CDR1 is SGHRS, CDR2 YFSETQ.

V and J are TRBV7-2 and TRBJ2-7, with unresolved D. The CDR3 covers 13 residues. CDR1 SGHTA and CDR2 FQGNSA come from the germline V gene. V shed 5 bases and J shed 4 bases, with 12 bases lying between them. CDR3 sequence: CASSLGPQYEQYF. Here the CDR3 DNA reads TGTGCCAGCAGCCTCGGACCCCAATACGAGCAGTACTTC.

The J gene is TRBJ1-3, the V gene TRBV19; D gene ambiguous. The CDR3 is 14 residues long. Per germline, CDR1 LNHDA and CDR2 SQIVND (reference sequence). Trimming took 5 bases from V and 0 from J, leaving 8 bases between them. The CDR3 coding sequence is TGTGCCAGTAGTCCCCCCAACTCTGGAAACACCATATATTTT. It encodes CASSPPNSGNTIYF.

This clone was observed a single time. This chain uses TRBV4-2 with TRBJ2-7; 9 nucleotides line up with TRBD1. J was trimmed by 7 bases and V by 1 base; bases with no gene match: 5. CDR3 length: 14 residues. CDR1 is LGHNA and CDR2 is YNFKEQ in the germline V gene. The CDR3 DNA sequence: TGTGCCAGCAGCCAAGGGGACAGGGATCGTGAGCAGTACTTC. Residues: CASSQGDRDREQYF.

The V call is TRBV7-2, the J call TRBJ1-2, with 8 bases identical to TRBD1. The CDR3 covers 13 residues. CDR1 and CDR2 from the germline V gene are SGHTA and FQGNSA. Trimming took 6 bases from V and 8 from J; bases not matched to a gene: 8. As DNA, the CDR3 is TGTGCCAGCAGGTCGACAGGGGTGGACGGCTACACCTTC. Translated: CASRSTGVDGYTF.

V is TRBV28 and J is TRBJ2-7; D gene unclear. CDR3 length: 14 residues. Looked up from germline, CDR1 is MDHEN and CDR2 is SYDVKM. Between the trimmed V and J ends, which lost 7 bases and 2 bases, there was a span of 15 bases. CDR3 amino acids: CASTPARNTYEQYF. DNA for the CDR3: TGTGCCAGCACCCCGGCCCGGAACACCTACGAGCAGTACTTC.

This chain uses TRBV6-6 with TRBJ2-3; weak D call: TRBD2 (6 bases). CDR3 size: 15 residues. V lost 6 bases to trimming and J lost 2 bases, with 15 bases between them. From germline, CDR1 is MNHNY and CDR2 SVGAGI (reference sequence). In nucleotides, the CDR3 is TGTGCCAGCAGCCCGGGACTCGAGCCCACAGATACGCAGTATTTT. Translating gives CASSPGLEPTDTQYF.

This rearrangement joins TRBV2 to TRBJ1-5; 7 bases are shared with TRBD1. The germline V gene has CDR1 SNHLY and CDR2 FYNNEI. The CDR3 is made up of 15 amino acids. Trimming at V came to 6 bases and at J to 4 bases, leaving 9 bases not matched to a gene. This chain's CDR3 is CASSVGGTANQPQHF. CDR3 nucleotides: TGTGCCAGCAGCGTAGGGGGGACAGCGAATCAGCCCCAGCATTTT.

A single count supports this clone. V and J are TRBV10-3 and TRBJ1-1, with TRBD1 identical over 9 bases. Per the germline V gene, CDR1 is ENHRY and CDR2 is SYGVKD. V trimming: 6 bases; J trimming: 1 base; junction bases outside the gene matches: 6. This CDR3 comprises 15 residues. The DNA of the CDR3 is TGTGCCATCAGCCGGGACAGGGAGACGAACACTGAAGCTTTCTTT. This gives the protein CAISRDRETNTEAFF.

As DNA, the CDR3 is TGTGCCAGCAGCTCATACAGGAACACTGAAGCTTTCTTT. It codes for CASSSYRNTEAFF. The chain uses TRBV7-6 and TRBJ1-1; D is unclear. In germline, CDR1 is SGHVS, CDR2 FNYEAQ. The CDR3 has 13 amino acids. V was trimmed by 4 bases and J by 1 base, leaving 7 bases between them.

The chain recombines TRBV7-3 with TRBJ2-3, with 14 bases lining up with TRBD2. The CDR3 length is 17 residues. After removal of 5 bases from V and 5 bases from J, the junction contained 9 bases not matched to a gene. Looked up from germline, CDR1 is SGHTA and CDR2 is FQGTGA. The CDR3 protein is CASSRLAGGPVRDTQYF. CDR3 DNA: TGTGCCAGCAGCAGACTAGCGGGGGGGCCGGTTAGAGATACGCAGTATTTT. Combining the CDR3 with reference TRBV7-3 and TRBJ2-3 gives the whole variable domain GAGVSQTPSNKVTEKGKYVELRCDPISGHTALYWYRQSLGQGPEFLIYFQGTGAADDSGLPNDRFFAVRPEGSVSTLKIQRTERGDSAVYLCASSRLAGGPVRDTQYFGPGTRLTVL.

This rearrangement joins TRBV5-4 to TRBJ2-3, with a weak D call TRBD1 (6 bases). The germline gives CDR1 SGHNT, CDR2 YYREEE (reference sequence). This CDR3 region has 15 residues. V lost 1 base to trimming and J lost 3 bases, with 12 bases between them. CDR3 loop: CASSLLDRGTDTQYF. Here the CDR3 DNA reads TGTGCCAGCAGCTTGTTGGACAGAGGTACAGATACGCAGTATTTT.

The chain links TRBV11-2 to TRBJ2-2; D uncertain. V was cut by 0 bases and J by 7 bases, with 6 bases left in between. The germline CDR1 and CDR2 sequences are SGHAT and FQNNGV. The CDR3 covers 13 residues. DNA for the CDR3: TGTGCCAGCAGCTTAGAGCCGGGCGGGGAGCTGTTTTTT. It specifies CASSLEPGGELFF.

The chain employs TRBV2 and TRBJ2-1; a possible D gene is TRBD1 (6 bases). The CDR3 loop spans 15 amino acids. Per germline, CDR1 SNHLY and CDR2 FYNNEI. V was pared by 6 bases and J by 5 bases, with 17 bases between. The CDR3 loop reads CASRTHQDSNNEQFF. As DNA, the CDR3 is TGTGCCAGCAGAACCCACCAGGACAGTAACAATGAGCAGTTCTTC.

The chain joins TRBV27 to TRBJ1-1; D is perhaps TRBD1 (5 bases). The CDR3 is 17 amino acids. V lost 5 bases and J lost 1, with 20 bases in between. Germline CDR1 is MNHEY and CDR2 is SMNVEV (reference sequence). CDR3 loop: CASSPFGAGTSNTEAFF. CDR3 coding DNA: TGTGCCAGCAGTCCCTTCGGGGCGGGCACCTCGAACACTGAAGCTTTCTTT.